A selection of T cell receptor beta chains follows, all from one sample in a study of T cell repertoires in cytomegalovirus infection. TCRdb redid the calling of the reads with MiXCR, one entry per CDR3 protein. The sample shows approximately 630,000 distinct CDR3 sequences, 20% to 30% of them seen only once. The source material was CD8+ T cells from PBMCs. The source of these receptors is a human donor in good health (CMV status not recorded). Some clones in this sample may be carry-over from other donors' samples. Each CDR3 is given with its conserved first and last residue. The D gene is left open where the match is weak. Expanded clones are given a class, and other clones once, few, many or no size at all.

TRBV7-9	NA	TRBJ2-1	many	CASSSAVTAYNEQFF	TGTGCCAGCAGCTCCGCCGTGACAGCCTACAATGAGCAGTTCTTC
TRBV7-6	NA	TRBJ2-5	many	CASSLTRQQETQYF	TGTGCCAGCAGCTTAACCCGACAGCAAGAGACCCAGTACTTC
TRBV6-4	NA	TRBJ2-6	many	CARTPRMASGANVLTF	TGTGCCAGGACCCCGAGAATGGCTTCTGGGGCCAACGTCCTGACTTTC
TRBV6-5	TRBD1	TRBJ2-5	NA	CASSYLRQGAGETQYF	TGTGCCAGCAGTTACCTGCGGCAGGGGGCAGGAGAGACCCAGTACTTC
TRBV20-1	TRBD2	TRBJ2-3	NA	CALAEPTDTQYF	TGCGCCCTAGCGGAGCCCACAGATACGCAGTATTTT
TRBV5-3	NA	TRBJ2-2	NA	CASSTYGTLNTGELFF	TGTGCCAGCAGCACGTACGGGACATTGAACACCGGGGAGCTGTTTTTT
TRBV6-2/TRBV6-3	NA	TRBJ2-2	many	CASSYPGAGELFF	TGTGCCAGCAGTTACCCCGGGGCCGGGGAGCTGTTTTTT
TRBV4-2	NA	TRBJ1-4	few	CASSPEGRGNEKLFF	TGTGCCAGCAGCCCTGAGGGCCGGGGGAATGAAAAACTGTTTTTT
TRBV2	NA	TRBJ2-3	NA	CASNGEVPAIDTQYF	TGTGCCAGCAACGGAGAAGTACCAGCTATAGATACGCAGTATTTT
TRBV13	TRBD2	TRBJ2-5	few	CASSPGRGQETQYF	TGTGCCAGCAGCCCTGGGCGGGGGCAAGAGACCCAGTACTTC
TRBV13	NA	TRBJ2-2	few	CASSGRSTGELFF	TGTGCCAGCAGTGGACGGAGCACCGGGGAGCTGTTTTTT
TRBV20-1	TRBD2	TRBJ2-1	few	CSARVSGGAYNEQFF	TGCAGTGCTAGGGTCTCGGGGGGAGCGTACAATGAGCAGTTCTTC
TRBV20-1	NA	TRBJ1-4	NA	CSARGLGETNEKLFF	TGCAGTGCTAGAGGTCTCGGGGAAACTAATGAAAAACTGTTTTTT
TRBV7-6	NA	TRBJ1-1	few	CASSFGGEGGTEAFF	TGTGCCAGCAGCTTCGGAGGTGAGGGGGGCACTGAAGCTTTCTTT
TRBV12-3/TRBV12-4	NA	TRBJ1-3	many	CASSFGTEPTDF	TGTGCCAGCAGTTTCGGGACGGAGCCAACGGATTTT
TRBV20-1	NA	TRBJ2-1	few	CSARPPQWSSYNEQFF	TGCAGTGCTAGACCCCCCCAATGGAGCTCCTACAATGAGCAGTTCTTC
TRBV18	NA	TRBJ2-5	NA	CASSSTEGRVETQYF	TGTGCCAGCTCATCTACCGAAGGGAGAGTAGAGACCCAGTACTTC
TRBV11-1	NA	TRBJ2-7	NA	CASSLEGSGFRGEQYF	TGTGCCAGCAGCTTAGAGGGCTCAGGGTTCCGTGGCGAGCAGTACTTC
TRBV4-1	NA	TRBJ1-2	many	CASSQADRTNYGYTF	TGCGCCAGCAGCCAAGCCGACAGGACTAACTATGGCTACACCTTC
TRBV29-1	TRBD2	TRBJ2-7	NA	CSVLADSSYEQYF	TGCAGCGTCCTAGCGGATAGCTCCTACGAGCAGTACTTC
TRBV25-1	NA	TRBJ2-1	NA	CASSEFRNEQFF	TGTGCCAGCAGTGAATTCAGGAATGAGCAGTTCTTC
TRBV6-2/TRBV6-3	NA	TRBJ1-5	NA	CASSYSSRDNQPQHF	TGTGCCAGCAGTTACTCGAGCAGGGACAATCAGCCCCAGCATTTT
TRBV19	TRBD2	TRBJ2-7	few	CASSTGTSAYEQYF	TGTGCCAGTAGTACCGGGACTAGCGCCTACGAGCAGTACTTC
TRBV15	TRBD2	TRBJ2-3	few	CATSPWDSGGATDTQYF	TGTGCCACCAGCCCTTGGGATAGCGGGGGGGCTACAGATACGCAGTATTTT
TRBV14	NA	TRBJ1-1	NA	CASSQDAWTENTEAFF	TGTGCCAGCAGCCAAGACGCTTGGACGGAGAACACTGAAGCTTTCTTT
TRBV10-3	NA	TRBJ2-6	few	CATQRRDNVLTF	TGTGCCACCCAGAGGAGAGACAACGTCCTGACTTTC
TRBV2	NA	TRBJ2-3	NA	CASSEIDTPRETDTQYF	TGTGCCAGCAGTGAAATTGACACCCCACGAGAGACAGATACGCAGTATTTT
TRBV2	NA	TRBJ1-1	few	CASTPSEEAFF	TGTGCCAGCACTCCAAGCGAGGAAGCTTTCTTT
TRBV6-6	TRBD2	TRBJ2-3	few	CASSYSPAGAQKGTQYF	TGTGCCAGCAGTTACTCCCCAGCGGGGGCTCAAAAGGGTACGCAGTATTTT
TRBV20-1	TRBD1	TRBJ2-5	few	CSASQGDIQETQYF	TGCAGTGCTTCCCAGGGGGACATTCAAGAGACCCAGTACTTC
TRBV7-8	NA	TRBJ1-2	many	CASSLLGSGPGYTF	TGTGCCAGCAGCCTCCTCGGGTCCGGGCCTGGCTACACCTTC
TRBV7-9	TRBD1	TRBJ1-2	NA	CASSLGKGAHDGYTF	TGTGCCAGCAGCTTAGGAAAGGGGGCGCATGATGGCTACACCTTC
TRBV7-9	TRBD2	TRBJ2-3	few	CASSPGLAGPFTDTQYF	TGTGCCAGCAGCCCCGGACTAGCGGGACCATTCACAGATACGCAGTATTTT
TRBV7-8	NA	TRBJ2-1	many	CASWDERMDYNEQFF	TGTGCCAGCTGGGATGAAAGGATGGATTACAATGAGCAGTTCTTC
TRBV14	NA	TRBJ2-1	NA	CVSSPTLHKGNEQFF	TGTGTCAGCAGCCCGACACTCCACAAGGGGAATGAGCAGTTCTTC
TRBV7-2	TRBD1	TRBJ2-6	few	CASTRTLSGTGGSGANVLTF	TGTGCCAGCACCCGTACCCTTTCCGGGACAGGGGGCTCTGGGGCCAACGTCCTGACTTTC
TRBV12-3/TRBV12-4	TRBD1	TRBJ2-7	many	CASRDRALEQYF	TGTGCCAGCAGGGACAGGGCCCTCGAGCAGTACTTC
TRBV7-6	NA	TRBJ1-2	many	CASSPGPTGGYTF	TGTGCCAGCAGCCCGGGCCCCACGGGGGGCTACACCTTC
TRBV6-4	NA	TRBJ2-1	NA	CASSDGRNNEQFF	TGTGCCAGCAGTGACGGACGGAACAATGAGCAGTTCTTC
TRBV5-1	TRBD1	TRBJ2-5	NA	CASSSNRGLETQYF	TGCGCCAGCAGCTCCAACAGGGGGCTGGAGACCCAGTACTTC
TRBV7-9	TRBD2	TRBJ2-7	few	CASSSPTSGGPYEQYF	TGTGCCAGCAGCTCCCCTACTAGCGGGGGGCCCTACGAGCAGTACTTC
TRBV6-2/TRBV6-3	TRBD1	TRBJ2-1	once	CASSYAGQGIYNEQFF	TGTGCCAGCAGTTATGCCGGACAGGGAATTTACAATGAGCAGTTCTTC
TRBV7-9	TRBD2	TRBJ2-1	NA	CASSFPLRGTLNEQFF	TGTGCCAGCAGCTTCCCCCTGCGGGGGACCTTGAATGAGCAGTTCTTC
TRBV29-1	TRBD1	TRBJ2-2	few	CSAEVRDRIPNTGELFF	TGCAGCGCCGAGGTCCGGGACAGGATCCCGAACACCGGGGAGCTGTTTTTT
TRBV9	TRBD1	TRBJ2-1	few	CASSVGQGAVEQFF	TGTGCCAGCAGCGTAGGGCAGGGGGCTGTTGAGCAGTTCTTC
TRBV7-9	TRBD2	TRBJ2-1	many	CASSSLAGGHNEQFF	TGTGCCAGCAGCTCTCTAGCGGGGGGCCACAATGAGCAGTTCTTC
TRBV5-1	NA	TRBJ2-5	few	CASIGGLQETQYF	TGCGCCAGCATCGGGGGGCTCCAAGAGACCCAGTACTTC
TRBV7-6	NA	TRBJ1-2	NA	CASSLSAGAGYGYTF	TGTGCCAGCAGCTTATCGGCGGGCGCCGGCTATGGCTACACCTTC
TRBV7-8	TRBD1	TRBJ1-2	many	CASSLRTGFYGYTF	TGTGCCAGCAGCTTACGGACAGGATTCTATGGCTACACCTTC
TRBV20-1	NA	TRBJ1-1	once	CSARDLGAATEAFF	TGCAGTGCTAGAGATTTGGGGGCAGCCACTGAAGCTTTCTTT
TRBV6-2/TRBV6-3	NA	TRBJ1-1	few	CASRILQGLVTEAFF	TGTGCCAGCAGGATTCTTCAGGGGTTAGTCACTGAAGCTTTCTTT
TRBV12-3/TRBV12-4	TRBD2	TRBJ2-5	NA	CASSRLAGVEETQYF	TGTGCCAGCAGTCGACTAGCGGGGGTAGAGGAGACCCAGTACTTC